The 10 T cell receptor beta chains below all came from one sample that was sequenced in a study of cytomegalovirus exposure and HLA in healthy donors. 60 Vbeta and 13 Jbeta primers were used in PCR. Measured with immunoSEQ multiplex PCR; TCRdb has only the in-frame clones, and not every one. This sample yields around 150,000 clones, of which around 79% are seen a single time; roughly 3.6% belongs to the top ten. The sample consisted of PBMCs. The receptors here all came from a human donor in good health.

The V gene is TRBV5-1, the J gene TRBJ2-5; 8 bases fit TRBD2. CDR3 length: 14 residues. Looked up from germline, CDR1 is SGHRS and CDR2 is YFSETQ. The V and J ends lost 4 bases and 5 bases, in that order; junction bases with no gene match: 7. CDR3 nucleotide sequence: TGCGCCAGCAGCGTAGCGGGACGTCAGGAGACCCAGTACTTC. Its protein product is CASSVAGRQETQYF. The full variable domain, its missing parts supplied by reference TRBV5-1 and TRBJ2-5, is KAGVTQTPRYLIKTRGQQVTLSCSPISGHRSVSWYQQTPGQGLQFLFEYFSETQRNKGNFPGRFSGRQFSNSRSEMNVSTLELGDSALYLCASSVAGRQETQYFGPGTRLLVL.

The V call is TRBV6-6, the J call TRBJ1-3, with 8 bases that match TRBD1. Germline loops: CDR1 MNHNY, CDR2 SVGAGI (reference sequence). With V trimmed by 5 bases and J by 4 bases, 7 bases remained unmatched. The CDR3 extends over 15 amino acids. The CDR3: CASSRDRGRGNTIYF. The CDR3 DNA reads TGTGCCAGCAGTCGCGACAGGGGTAGGGGAAACACCATATATTTT.

CDR3 protein: CASSGGPEAFF. The CDR3 DNA sequence: TGTGCCAGTAGTGGGGGCCCTGAAGCTTTCTTT. The V call is TRBV19, the J call TRBJ1-1, with D possibly being TRBD1 (6 bases). CDR1 and CDR2 from the germline V gene are LNHDA and SQIVND (reference sequence). Between the trimmed V and J ends, which lost 5 bases and 6 bases, there was a span of 7 bases. The CDR3 extends over 11 amino acids.

This sequence joins TRBV18 and TRBJ2-7, with D uncertain. Germline V CDR1 and CDR2: KGHSH, LQKENI. Trimming pared 1 base from V and 6 bases from J, leaving 7 bases between. The CDR3 totals 12 residues. Here the CDR3 reads CASSPLGGEQYF. The CDR3 DNA is TGTGCCAGCTCACCACTCGGTGGCGAGCAGTACTTC. The full variable domain, in which reference TRBV18 and TRBJ2-7 provide the parts outside the CDR3, is NAGVMQNPRHLVRRRGQEARLRCSPMKGHSHVYWYRQLPEEGLKFMVYLQKENIIDESGMPKERFSAEFPKEGPSILRIQQVVRGDSAAYFCASSPLGGEQYFGPGTRLTVT.

The chain joins TRBV29-1 to TRBJ1-2, with 7 bases lining up with TRBD1. The germline V gene has CDR1 SQVTM and CDR2 ANQGSEA. The CDR3 is 15 residues long. Germline trimming cut 3 bases from V and 7 bases from J; bases unmatched to any gene: 14. As DNA, the CDR3 is TGCAGCGTTGATCGAACAGGGGATGGAGAAGGTGGCTACACCTTC. It yields the protein CSVDRTGDGEGGYTF.

J is TRBJ1-1 and V is TRBV18; 9 bases are shared with TRBD1. This CDR3 region has 16 residues. Germline V gives CDR1 KGHSH, CDR2 LQKENI. V was clipped by 6 bases and J by 3 bases; unmatched bases: 11. The CDR3 coding sequence is TGTGCCAGCTCTCCCTTTCCGGGACAGGGAGACACTGAAGCTTTCTTT. Encoded protein: CASSPFPGQGDTEAFF. The entire variable domain, with the rest obtained from reference TRBV18 and TRBJ1-1, is as follows: NAGVMQNPRHLVRRRGQEARLRCSPMKGHSHVYWYRQLPEEGLKFMVYLQKENIIDESGMPKERFSAEFPKEGPSILRIQQVVRGDSAAYFCASSPFPGQGDTEAFFGQGTRLTVV.

The chain uses TRBV7-8 and TRBJ1-5; 7 bases are shared with TRBD1. CDR1 and CDR2 from the germline V gene are SGHVS and FQNEAQ. There are 14 residues in the CDR3. V was clipped by 7 bases and J by 5 bases; unmatched bases: 8. This CDR3 is CASTHRDRDQPQHF. The DNA for the CDR3 is TGTGCCAGCACACACCGGGACAGAGATCAGCCCCAGCATTTT.

The J gene is TRBJ1-1, the V gene TRBV27; TRBD1 agrees at 8 bases. With V trimmed by 5 bases and J by 4 bases, 3 bases remained unmatched. The CDR3 totals 13 residues. CDR1 and CDR2 from the germline V gene are MNHEY and SMNVEV (reference sequence). The CDR3 region has the DNA TGTGCCAGCAGTGACAGGGGAGGCACTGAAGCTTTCTTT. Translation: CASSDRGGTEAFF.

The chain uses TRBV2 and TRBJ1-1; TRBD1 agrees at 7 bases. Per the germline V gene, CDR1 is SNHLY and CDR2 is FYNNEI. V lost 4 bases and J lost 10; bases outside the gene matches: 9. The CDR3 is made up of 13 amino acids. CDR3 amino acids: CASSVTGAGGAFF. The CDR3, as DNA: TGTGCCAGCAGTGTTACAGGGGCTGGTGGAGCTTTCTTT.

The chain uses TRBV4-2 and TRBJ1-3; D is perhaps TRBD1 (5 bases). V was cut by 1 base and J by 3 bases, with 16 bases left in between. Germline loops: CDR1 LGHNA, CDR2 YNFKEQ. The CDR3 is 17 residues long. DNA of the CDR3: TGTGCCAGCAGCCAAGTCCGGCAGGGAATTTTTGGAAACACCATATATTTT. As protein: CASSQVRQGIFGNTIYF.